This is a list of T cell receptor beta chains from one sample in a study of T-cell reconstitution after alpha-beta-depleted transplantation in children. TCRdb reprocessed the PCR reads via MiXCR and lists one record per CDR3 protein. The top ten hold just under 7% of the sample, which has approximately 83,000 distinct CDR3 sequences, roughly 8% seen once. The sample was PBMCs from the stem cell graft donor, taken from the stem cell graft. All receptors come from a human donor who donated a stem cell graft to a child with congenital amegakaryocytic thrombocytopenia. The CDR3 runs from the conserved cysteine through the conserved F or W. Fields, in order: J gene, clone size, D gene, V gene, CDR3 protein, CDR3 DNA. A D gene is named only where the DNA matches it firmly. Only part of the rows carry a size: once, few, many, or a class if the clone is expanded.

>TRBJ1-5|many|NA|TRBV7-2
CASSLSGGSDQPQHF
TGTGCCAGCAGCTTATCTGGGGGGTCGGATCAGCCCCAGCATTTT
>TRBJ1-1|many|NA|TRBV5-1
CASSPDSNTEAFF
TGCGCCAGCAGTCCGGATTCGAACACTGAAGCTTTCTTT
>TRBJ1-2|many|TRBD1|TRBV5-1
CASSVEQGYDGYTF
TGCGCCAGCAGCGTTGAACAGGGGTATGACGGCTACACCTTC
>TRBJ2-6|NA|NA|TRBV7-6
CASSLFESGANVLTF
TGTGCCAGCAGCTTATTTGAAAGCGGGGCCAACGTCCTGACTTTC
>TRBJ1-1|many|NA|TRBV5-1
CASPHGLMNTEAFF
TGCGCCAGCCCCCATGGTCTCATGAACACTGAAGCTTTCTTT
>TRBJ2-1|many|NA|TRBV10-3
CAISEIGVEQFF
TGTGCCATCAGTGAGATTGGCGTCGAGCAGTTCTTC
>TRBJ2-7|many|NA|TRBV4-1
CASSQDHRAYYEQYF
TGCGCCAGCAGCCAAGACCACAGGGCCTACTACGAGCAGTACTTC
>TRBJ2-7|many|NA|TRBV20-1
CSARRPSLYEQYF
TGCAGTGCCCGACGGCCATCCCTCTACGAGCAGTACTTC
>TRBJ2-1|NA|NA|TRBV5-5
CASSFPGKDNEQFF
TGTGCCAGCAGCTTTCCCGGGAAGGACAATGAGCAGTTCTTC
>TRBJ1-2|many|NA|TRBV5-1
CASSLPEGDNGYTF
TGCGCCAGCAGCCTCCCCGAGGGTGACAATGGCTACACCTTC
>TRBJ2-2|many|TRBD1|TRBV4-3
CASSLRQGVPGELFF
TGCGCCAGCAGCCTTCGACAGGGTGTCCCCGGGGAGCTGTTTTTT
>TRBJ1-2|many|NA|TRBV5-6
CASSLIGAPGYGYTF
TGTGCCAGCAGCCTGATAGGGGCCCCGGGCTATGGCTACACCTTC
>TRBJ2-5|NA|NA|TRBV30
CAWGSNQETQYF
TGTGCCTGGGGTTCCAACCAAGAGACCCAGTACTTC
>TRBJ1-2|few|TRBD1|TRBV4-1
CASSQPGQGRYGYTF
TGCGCCAGCAGCCAACCCGGACAGGGGCGCTATGGCTACACCTTC
>TRBJ1-4|many|NA|TRBV3-1
CASSLREKLFF
TGTGCCAGCAGCCTTCGTGAAAAACTGTTTTTT
>TRBJ1-3|many|NA|TRBV7-8
CASSLGRLSRNTIYF
TGTGCCAGCAGCTTAGGCCGACTGAGTCGAAACACCATATATTTT
>TRBJ1-1|many|NA|TRBV28
CASRRPPSTEAFF
TGTGCCAGCAGAAGACCCCCTAGCACTGAAGCTTTCTTT
>TRBJ2-3|many|TRBD2|TRBV5-1
CASSSVAGASDTQYF
TGCGCCAGCAGCTCAGTAGCGGGAGCGTCAGATACGCAGTATTTT
>TRBJ2-1|many|NA|TRBV20-1
CSARKGYEDNEQFF
TGCAGTGCTAGAAAAGGGTATGAGGACAATGAGCAGTTCTTC
>TRBJ1-2|many|NA|TRBV28
CASSFPSWVGYTF
TGTGCCAGCAGTTTTCCTTCTTGGGTTGGCTACACCTTC
>TRBJ2-2|many|TRBD2|TRBV5-6
CASSRSGGANTGELFF
TGTGCCAGCAGTCGAAGCGGGGGCGCAAACACCGGGGAGCTGTTTTTT
>TRBJ1-1|many|NA|TRBV27
CASSSSSTGSTEAFF
TGTGCCAGCAGTTCCTCCTCCACAGGGTCTACTGAAGCTTTCTTT
>TRBJ1-5|many|NA|TRBV5-1
CASSLAGASNQPQHF
TGCGCCAGCAGCTTGGCAGGGGCTAGCAATCAGCCCCAGCATTTT
>TRBJ2-5|many|NA|TRBV29-1
CSLLLATQETQYF
TGCAGCCTCCTTCTAGCGACCCAAGAGACCCAGTACTTC
>TRBJ2-1|many|TRBD2|TRBV3-1
CASSQASGRTNEQFF
TGTGCCAGCAGCCAAGCGAGCGGGAGGACCAATGAGCAGTTCTTC
>TRBJ2-1|few|NA|TRBV14
CASSPFRGVSYNEQFF
TGTGCCAGCAGTCCCTTCAGGGGAGTCTCCTACAATGAGCAGTTCTTC
>TRBJ1-1|many|NA|TRBV5-1
CASSLGDSASEAFF
TGCGCCAGCAGCTTGGGAGACAGCGCTTCTGAAGCTTTCTTT
>TRBJ2-7|many|NA|TRBV9
CASSVVPSTYEQYF
TGTGCCAGCAGCGTAGTCCCGTCAACCTACGAGCAGTACTTC
>TRBJ1-5|many|NA|TRBV28
CASSFMRNQPQHF
TGTGCCAGCAGTTTTATGAGAAATCAGCCCCAGCATTTT
>TRBJ2-1|many|NA|TRBV28
CASSLLEGGTFF
TGTGCCAGCAGTTTATTAGAGGGAGGCACGTTCTTC
>TRBJ2-7|many|NA|TRBV20-1
CSQGGIANEQYF
TGCAGTCAAGGGGGGATTGCTAACGAGCAGTACTTC
>TRBJ2-1|many|TRBD2|TRBV28
CASSGVGRERENEQFF
TGTGCCAGCAGTGGGGTGGGGCGGGAGAGGGAAAATGAGCAGTTCTTC
>TRBJ1-4|many|NA|TRBV20-1
CSAASPSFNEKLFF
TGCAGTGCCGCGTCCCCGAGCTTTAATGAAAAACTGTTTTTT
>TRBJ2-1|many|NA|TRBV24-1
CATSDIGHYNEQFF
TGTGCCACCAGTGATATCGGACACTACAATGAGCAGTTCTTC
>TRBJ1-5|many|NA|TRBV10-3
CASHSGGINQPQHF
TGTGCCAGCCACAGTGGGGGCATCAATCAGCCCCAGCATTTT
>TRBJ1-2|many|TRBD1|TRBV25-1
CASSSTGTGGLGFHYGYTF
TGTGCCAGCAGTTCCACCGGGACAGGGGGCTTGGGTTTTCACTATGGCTACACCTTC
>TRBJ1-4|many|NA|TRBV12-3/TRBV12-4
CASGGWTAEKLFF
TGTGCCAGCGGCGGATGGACAGCCGAAAAACTGTTTTTT
>TRBJ2-5|NA|NA|TRBV15
CAISRVRLALLVETQYF
TGTGCCATCAGCAGAGTCCGATTAGCGCTTTTAGTGGAGACCCAGTACTTC
>TRBJ1-1|NA|NA|TRBV7-9
CASSHDSNEAFF
TGTGCCAGCAGCCACGACAGTAATGAAGCTTTCTTT
>TRBJ2-5|many|NA|TRBV7-8
CASSSARRTNRRETQYF
TGTGCCAGCAGTTCGGCCCGGCGGACTAACCGAAGAGAGACCCAGTACTTC
>TRBJ2-1|few|TRBD1|TRBV3-1
CACSQGFGGQGGNEQFF
TGTGCCTGCAGCCAAGGCTTCGGGGGACAGGGGGGTAATGAGCAGTTCTTC
>TRBJ2-7|many|NA|TRBV20-1
CSARPGAVTYEQYF
TGCAGTGCTAGACCCGGGGCGGTCACCTACGAGCAGTACTTC
>TRBJ1-1|NA|NA|TRBV6-2/TRBV6-3
CASSYGEIEAFF
TGTGCCAGCAGTTACGGGGAGATTGAAGCTTTCTTT
>TRBJ2-7|many|NA|TRBV27
CASSLGWTGTYEQYF
TGTGCCAGCAGTTTAGGTTGGACGGGAACCTACGAGCAGTACTTC
>TRBJ2-1|many|TRBD2|TRBV7-8
CASSFNLAVHNEQFF
TGTGCCAGCAGCTTTAACCTAGCGGTACACAATGAGCAGTTCTTC
>TRBJ2-1|many|NA|TRBV5-1
CASRLSHNNEQFF
TGCGCCAGCAGGCTTAGCCACAACAATGAGCAGTTCTTC
>TRBJ2-6|NA|NA|TRBV2
CTSSVSGSGANVLTF
TGTACCAGCAGTGTATCGGGCTCTGGGGCCAACGTCCTGACTTTC
>TRBJ1-1|many|TRBD1|TRBV6-1
CASGLAWTGPNTEAFF
TGTGCCAGCGGACTAGCGTGGACAGGCCCGAACACTGAAGCTTTCTTT
>TRBJ1-3|many|NA|TRBV7-2
CASSTRQMGNTIYF
TGTGCCAGCAGCACAAGACAGATGGGAAACACCATATATTTT
>TRBJ2-5|few|NA|TRBV18
CASSPSDRSQETQYF
TGTGCCAGCTCTCCCTCGGACAGATCCCAAGAGACCCAGTACTTC
>TRBJ1-6|many|NA|TRBV2
CASSGTGREDSPLHF
TGTGCCAGCAGTGGTACGGGCAGGGAAGATTCACCCCTCCACTTT
>TRBJ2-1|NA|NA|TRBV20-1
CSARGGGPYNEQFF
TGCAGTGCTAGAGGAGGGGGTCCTTACAATGAGCAGTTCTTC
>TRBJ2-3|many|TRBD2|TRBV28
CASSSHSGRVADTQYF
TGTGCCAGCAGTTCACATAGCGGGAGGGTTGCAGATACGCAGTATTTT
>TRBJ2-5|many|NA|TRBV15
CATLGETQYF
TGTGCCACCCTCGGGGAGACCCAGTACTTC